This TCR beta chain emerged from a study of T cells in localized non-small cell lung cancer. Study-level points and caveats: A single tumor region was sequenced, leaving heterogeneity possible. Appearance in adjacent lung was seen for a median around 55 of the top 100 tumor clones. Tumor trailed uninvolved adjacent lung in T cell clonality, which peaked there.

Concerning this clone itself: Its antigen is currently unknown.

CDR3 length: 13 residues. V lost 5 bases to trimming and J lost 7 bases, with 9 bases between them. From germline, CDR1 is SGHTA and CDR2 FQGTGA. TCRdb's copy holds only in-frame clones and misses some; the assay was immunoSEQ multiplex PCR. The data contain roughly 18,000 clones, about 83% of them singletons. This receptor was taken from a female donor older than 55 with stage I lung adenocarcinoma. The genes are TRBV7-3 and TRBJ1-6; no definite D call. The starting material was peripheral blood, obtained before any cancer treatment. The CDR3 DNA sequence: TGTGCCAGCAGCCAGGTCTTAAATTCACCCCTCCACTTT. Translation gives CASSQVLNSPLHF.